This T cell receptor (beta chain) was profiled in a study of T cell repertoires in cytomegalovirus infection (dated 2019 in TCRdb). As for the study more broadly: Recently identified HLA-C-restricted CMV epitopes, whose presentation resists viral immunomodulation, were targeted by peptide stimulations together with well-studied HLA-B-restricted epitopes. The HLA type of each donor mattered for the analysis, because public TCR beta signatures pointed to carriage of CMV infection along with the matching HLA type. General conclusions and limits of the study: Carriers of CMV infection plus the relevant HLA type were discriminated by the cumulative frequency of public TCR beta family members in the study cohort and in an independent roughly 340-donor cohort. In the ex vivo response, HLA-C-restricted CMV-specific TCR beta clonotypes were dominant, and in two of eight donors the single most frequent clonotype came from this HLA-C-restricted group.

From the cysteine through the phenylalanine, the CDR3 covers 17 amino acids. Only the CDR3 region is kept as DNA, spanning 51 bases read in frame from base 1. The junction shows trimming of 5 bases on V and 0 bases on J, and the gene matches do not reach 12 bases of it. Based on the germline V gene, the CDR1 and CDR2 sequences are SGHVS and FNYEAQ. Concerning this clonotype: Its cognate antigen has yet to be identified. Base qualities are not at hand, and no much larger clone is one base apart.

The intended sense of this specimen's treatment or condition label: in vitro stimulation with specific CMV peptide epitopes to enrich CMV-specific T cells. Sequencing used an Illumina HiSeq 1500. Clones were called with MiXCR by TCRdb after fastp trimmed the public reads at Q25, and only in-frame beta chains were retained. Under each unique CDR3 protein, matching rows form one entry showing the most common genes and DNA. The sample has about 920,000 distinct CDR3 sequences on record, around 29% of them singletons. Of the sample, over 12% falls within the top ten clones. The rearranged segments are TRBV7-6 and TRBJ2-5; TRBD2 matches 7 bases in the middle. This sequence was found in a human donor in good health (CMV status not recorded). Some clones in this sample may be carry-over from other donors' samples. The source was cultured CD8+ T cells from PBMCs, collected from culture after CMV antigen stimulation. The CDR3 protein: CASSPSGNDWNQETQYF. The nucleotides read TGTGCCAGCAGCCCTAGCGGAAATGACTGGAACCAAGAGACCCAGTACTTC.